The entry below gives a single TCR beta chain sequence along with its context. The final CDR3 position lacks the conserved phenylalanine or tryptophan, pointing to a likely read error. The sample originates from a study of tumor and adjacent non-tumor tissue in lung cancer. The germline gives CDR1 SGHAT, CDR2 FQNNGV. The trim removed 5 bases at V and 8 bases at J, leaving 13 bases unmatched. This CDR3 is 15 amino acids long. The template was RNA from unsorted bulk tissue. Distant lung tissue was collected more than 3 cm away from the tumor edge. Three rounds of nested PCR, following a modified ARM-PCR protocol, produced the TCRbeta library. TCRdb used MiXCR to reprocess the multiplex PCR reads, holding one entry per CDR3 protein. The repertoire includes some 100,000 distinct CDR3 sequences, approximately 60% of them detected once, and around 19% sits in the top ten.

Sequencing was carried out using distant non-tumor lung tissue. The chain uses TRBV11-2 and TRBJ2-7; 9 positions agree with TRBD2. This TCR came from a young man with non-small cell lung cancer. This CDR3 is CASSPRRLAGYKQYL. In nucleotides, the CDR3 is TGTGCCAGCAGCCCCCGACGGCTAGCGGGATACAAGCAGTACCTC.